The source of this T cell receptor beta chain is a study of blood T cell repertoires in COVID-19. Study overall: COVID-19 samples collected from the United States, Italy and Spain covered acute and convalescent phases.

Profiling relied on immunoSEQ multiplex PCR, and the TCRdb table lists in-frame clones only, not all of them. Among fewer than 350,000 clones listed, roughly nine tenths were seen once. The CDR3 is 15 residues long. The V gene's germline CDR1 is SEHNR and CDR2 FQNEAQ (reference sequence). V lost 3 bases to trimming and J lost 4 bases; unmatched junction nucleotides: 3. Self-reported history from a screening survey and questionnaire set each donor's cohort. This TCR derives from a middle-aged woman who had recovered from COVID-19. This chain uses TRBV7-9 with TRBJ2-6, with 7 bases matching TRBD1. Specimen: PBMCs or T cells enriched from blood (not recorded which). CDR3 region: CASSLGQPGANVLTF. CDR3 in DNA: TGTGCCAGCAGCTTGGGACAGCCCGGGGCCAACGTCCTGACTTTC.